This is a list of T cell receptor beta chains from one sample in a study of blood T cell repertoires in COVID-19. Profiled with immunoSEQ multiplex PCR; TCRdb holds only in-frame clones, not every one. The sample has about 500,000 clones, around 90% seen once. Sequencing was done on a sample of peripheral blood. These receptors all come from a woman between 45 and 65 years old with COVID-19, enrolled during active disease. The CDR3 runs from the conserved cysteine through the conserved F or W. A D gene is named only where the DNA matches it firmly. Some rows mark clone size as missing; the rest say once, few, many or name a class of expanded clone.

j_gene	d_gene	abundance	v_gene	CDR3aa	CDR3nt
TRBJ2-1	.	.	TRBV5-4	CASSQGVGGSSSYNEQFF	TGTGCCAGCAGCCAGGGCGTTGGAGGGTCGAGCTCCTACAATGAGCAGTTCTTC
TRBJ1-5	TRBD1	.	TRBV3-1/TRBV3-2	CASSQEGGSPKPQHF	TGTGCCAGCAGCCAAGAAGGGGGCAGTCCCAAGCCCCAGCATTTT
TRBJ1-2	.	.	TRBV28	CASRTPRREIDYGYTF	TGTGCCAGCAGAACACCTCGGAGGGAAATTGACTATGGCTACACCTTC
TRBJ1-4	.	.	TRBV19	CASRKQGPGGEKLFF	TGTGCCAGTAGGAAACAGGGCCCCGGCGGTGAAAAACTGTTTTTT
TRBJ1-1	.	.	TRBV19	CASSTIREGVEAFF	TGTGCCAGTAGTACAATCAGGGAAGGGGTTGAAGCTTTCTTT
TRBJ2-7	TRBD1	.	TRBV3-1/TRBV3-2	CASSQLGRDRAGEQYF	TGTGCCAGCAGCCAACTGGGCCGGGACAGGGCGGGGGAGCAGTACTTC
TRBJ2-7	.	.	TRBV6-6	CASSRTVTGVQTSATAYEQYF	TGTGCCAGCAGCCGAACTGTGACAGGAGTCCAAACTAGCGCCACGGCCTACGAGCAGTACTTC
TRBJ1-4	.	.	TRBV10-3	CAISVDRFPKLFF	TGTGCCATCAGTGTAGACAGGTTCCCAAAACTGTTTTTT
TRBJ2-3	TRBD2	.	TRBV20-1	CSASVAGGGTQYF	TGCAGTGCTAGTGTAGCGGGGGGCGGTACGCAGTATTTT
TRBJ1-5	.	.	TRBV12-3/TRBV12-4	CASSLDRRGAQHF	TGTGCCAGCAGTTTAGACCGCCGCGGGGCCCAGCATTTT
TRBJ1-5	.	.	TRBV25-1	CASSLSENQPQHF	TGTGCCAGCAGTCTCAGCGAGAATCAGCCCCAGCATTTT
TRBJ2-7	.	.	TRBV29-1	CSVSEGTGEYF	TGCAGCGTTTCGGAGGGGACTGGGGAGTACTTC
TRBJ2-4	TRBD2	.	TRBV5-6	CASSFVRGAGNIQYF	TGTGCCAGCAGTTTCGTGCGGGGGGCAGGGAACATTCAGTACTTC
TRBJ2-5	.	once	TRBV10-3	CAIRDSEETQYF	TGTGCCATCAGGGACTCGGAAGAGACCCAGTACTTC
TRBJ2-7	.	.	TRBV20-1	CSARDAGQYF	TGCAGTGCTAGAGATGCGGGGCAGTACTTC
TRBJ1-2	.	.	TRBV5-1	CASSLTSQGYTF	TGCGCCAGCAGCTTGACAAGTCAGGGCTACACCTTC
TRBJ2-7	.	.	TRBV5-1	CASSPSQGSSYEQYF	TGCGCCAGCAGCCCCAGTCAGGGGAGCTCCTACGAGCAGTACTTC
TRBJ2-2	TRBD1	.	TRBV10-3	CAIRALSGTGASGELFF	TGTGCCATCAGGGCCCTATCCGGGACAGGGGCATCCGGGGAGCTGTTTTTT
TRBJ2-1	.	.	TRBV21-1	CASSKRWGEFNEQFF	TGTGCCAGCAGCAAAAGATGGGGGGAATTCAATGAGCAGTTCTTC
TRBJ1-1	.	.	TRBV28	CATLRGNMNTEAFF	TGTGCCACCTTAAGGGGAAACATGAACACTGAAGCTTTCTTT
TRBJ2-2	TRBD2	.	TRBV30	CAWSVRLAGNTGELFF	TGTGCCTGGAGTGTACGACTAGCGGGGAACACCGGGGAGCTGTTTTTT
TRBJ1-2	TRBD1	.	TRBV6-5	CASTLTGGDYGYTF	TGTGCCAGCACTCTGACAGGGGGTGACTATGGCTACACCTTC
TRBJ1-2	.	.	TRBV24-1	CATSEGVYGYTF	TGTGCCACCAGTGAGGGAGTCTATGGCTACACCTTC
TRBJ2-7	.	.	TRBV5-6	CASSPGWGPPGYEQYF	TGTGCCAGCAGCCCTGGGTGGGGGCCCCCAGGTTACGAGCAGTACTTC
TRBJ1-5	TRBD1	few	TRBV19	CASSISRTGDQPQHF	TGTGCCAGTAGTATTTCCCGGACAGGGGATCAGCCCCAGCATTTT
TRBJ1-6	.	.	TRBV14	CASSQIGSGGYLDSPLHF	TGTGCCAGCAGCCAAATCGGGTCGGGCGGGTATTTGGATTCACCCCTCCACTTT
TRBJ2-3	TRBD2	.	TRBV13	CASKGTSGTHTQYF	TGTGCCAGCAAGGGGACTAGCGGGACGCATACGCAGTATTTT
TRBJ1-1	.	.	TRBV5-4	CASSIPQGNTEAFF	TGTGCCAGCAGCATACCACAGGGAAACACTGAAGCTTTCTTT
TRBJ2-1	.	.	TRBV7-8	CASSRRQSWRNEQFF	TGTGCCAGCAGCAGAAGACAGAGTTGGCGCAATGAGCAGTTCTTC
TRBJ2-7	TRBD2	.	TRBV4-1	CASSHQGLAVTYEQYF	TGCGCCAGCAGCCACCAGGGACTAGCGGTAACCTACGAGCAGTACTTC
TRBJ1-1	.	.	TRBV19	CASSPRGGRNTEAFF	TGTGCCAGTAGTCCCCGGGGAGGGAGGAACACTGAAGCTTTCTTT
TRBJ1-5	.	.	TRBV30	CAWSVNPGYQPQHF	TGTGCCTGGAGTGTAAATCCAGGGTATCAGCCCCAGCATTTT
TRBJ2-1	TRBD1	once	TRBV11-1	CASSLGTGSRLQFF	TGTGCCAGCAGCTTAGGGACAGGGTCTAGACTGCAGTTCTTC
TRBJ1-2	TRBD1	.	TRBV24-1	CATSVAGGSSDGYTF	TGTGCCACCAGTGTTGCAGGGGGCTCGTCAGATGGCTACACCTTC
TRBJ1-5	.	.	TRBV20-1	CSASWRGDNQPQHF	TGCAGTGCTAGTTGGAGGGGTGACAATCAGCCCCAGCATTTT
TRBJ2-7	.	.	TRBV2	CASIGGYEQYF	TGTGCCAGCATTGGCGGATACGAGCAGTACTTC
TRBJ1-2	.	.	TRBV28	CASSLGGGAPQLSYGYTF	TGTGCCAGCAGTTTAGGGGGAGGGGCGCCCCAACTTTCCTATGGCTACACCTTC
TRBJ1-1	.	once	TRBV19	CASSNEGWAEAFF	TGTGCCAGTAGTAATGAGGGATGGGCTGAAGCTTTCTTT
TRBJ1-1	.	.	TRBV6-4	CASSGSGDTEAFF	TGTGCCAGCAGTGGGAGCGGAGACACTGAAGCTTTCTTT